Below are 23 T cell receptor beta chains sequenced from a single sample in a study of T cell repertoires in cytomegalovirus infection. Each CDR3 protein gets one entry after TCRdb re-called the reads with MiXCR. The sample yields about 600,000 distinct CDR3 sequences, 20% to 25% seen once. The sample comprised CD8+ T cells from PBMCs. Receptors originate from a human donor in good health (CMV status not recorded). Some clones in this sample may be carry-over from other donors' samples.

This clonotype was observed many times. The chain is built from TRBV7-6 and TRBJ1-5; D gene unclear. V was clipped by 0 bases and J by 10 bases, with 13 bases between them. Germline V gene lookup returns CDR1 SGHVS and CDR2 FNYEAQ. The CDR3 spans 14 residues. CDR3 nucleotides: TGTGCCAGCAGCTTAGCCTCACCCCCCGATCCCCAGCATTTT. The encoded protein is CASSLASPPDPQHF.

This clonotype was picked up many times. The genes are TRBV6-4 and TRBJ2-1, with 8 positions matching TRBD2. V lost 4 bases and J lost 5; bases outside the gene matches: 10. The CDR3 is made up of 16 amino acids. The germline gives CDR1 MRHNA, CDR2 SNTAGT. The CDR3 loop is CASSVIAGTGNNEQFF. As DNA, the CDR3 is TGTGCCAGCAGTGTAATAGCGGGGACTGGGAACAATGAGCAGTTCTTC.

The DNA for the CDR3 is TGTGCCAGCAGCACAAGGGGGGAACGAGACACCGGGGAGCTGTTTTTT. It codes for CASSTRGERDTGELFF. The V and J genes are TRBV7-9 and TRBJ2-2; D may be TRBD1 or TRBD2 (6 bases each). Germline V lookup: CDR1 SEHNR, CDR2 FQNEAQ (reference sequence). V shed 5 bases and J shed 3 bases, with 16 bases lying between them. The CDR3 length is 16 residues.

The rearrangement links TRBV10-3 to TRBJ2-6; D remains ambiguous. The CDR3 has 15 residues. Germline CDR1 reads ENHRY; CDR2 reads SYGVKD. Trimming cost V 0 bases and J 1 base, with 4 bases left between them. CDR3 nucleotide sequence: TGTGCCATCAGTGAGTCTATATCTGGGGCCAACGTCCTGACTTTC. Translated: CAISESISGANVLTF.

This chain joins TRBV10-1 and TRBJ2-7; 8 bases fit TRBD1. CDR3 length: 14 residues. V shed 3 bases and J 1 base; nucleotides not matched to a gene: 2. Germline CDR1 is WNHNN and CDR2 is SYGVQD (reference sequence). The CDR3 reads CASSERTGSYEQYF. CDR3 in DNA: TGCGCCAGCAGTGAACGGACAGGGTCCTACGAGCAGTACTTC.

This clonotype has only a few counts. V is TRBV27 and J is TRBJ1-1; perhaps TRBD1 as D (5 bases). CDR1 and CDR2 (germline): MNHEY, SMNVEV (reference sequence). Trimming stripped 5 bases from V and 1 base from J, with 14 bases between. The CDR3 extends over 15 amino acids. The CDR3 sequence is CASSLGGGRNTEAFF. The CDR3 DNA follows: TGTGCCAGCAGTCTGGGCGGGGGTCGGAACACTGAAGCTTTCTTT.

The rearrangement links TRBV19 to TRBJ2-1, with 8 bases fitting TRBD2. Trimming cost V 5 bases and J 6 bases; bases outside gene matches: 9. This CDR3 spans 15 amino acids. The germline V gene encodes CDR1 LNHDA and CDR2 SQIVND (reference sequence). In nucleotides, the CDR3 is TGTGCCAGTAGTTTGAATAGCGGGGCCGTCAATGAGCAGTTCTTC. Translating it yields CASSLNSGAVNEQFF.

The chain recombines TRBV9 with TRBJ2-6; D is unresolved. Germline values: CDR1 SGDLS, CDR2 YYNGEE. The V gene lost 0 bases and the J gene lost 1 base, with 5 bases spanning the gap. The CDR3 is 15 residues long. CDR3 amino acids: CASSVGASGANVLTF. CDR3 sequence (DNA): TGTGCCAGCAGCGTAGGGGCATCTGGGGCCAACGTCCTGACTTTC.

The rearrangement uses TRBV10-3 and TRBJ2-2; TRBD2 is a possible D gene (6 bases). Trimming removed 2 bases at V and 0 bases at J, with 10 bases between. The CDR3 spans 16 residues. The germline CDR1 and CDR2 sequences are ENHRY and SYGVKD. The CDR3 spells CAISELGLANTGELFF. The DNA for the CDR3 is TGTGCCATCAGTGAGCTGGGACTCGCGAACACCGGGGAGCTGTTTTTT.

This clonotype occurred many times. J is TRBJ1-5 and V is TRBV6-6; no clear D. The CDR3 sequence is 13 residues long. V lost 5 bases and J lost 8, with 13 bases in between. From germline, CDR1 is MNHNY and CDR2 SVGAGI (reference sequence). The CDR3 reads CASSAVTWEPQHF. In DNA form, the CDR3 reads TGTGCCAGCAGTGCCGTGACCTGGGAGCCCCAGCATTTT.

V and J are TRBV2 and TRBJ2-5, with 8 bases fitting TRBD1. V shed 7 bases and J 5 bases; nucleotides not matched to a gene: 21. Per germline, CDR1 SNHLY and CDR2 FYNNEI. The CDR3 has 18 amino acids. The CDR3 nucleotides are TGTGCCAGCACCCCTCGGAAGATCTACGGCAGGGGGCTTGAGACCCAGTACTTC. This sequence encodes CASTPRKIYGRGLETQYF.

The chain joins TRBV6-5 to TRBJ1-2; D may be TRBD1 (6 bases). From germline, CDR1 is MNHEY and CDR2 SVGAGI. The V end was cut by 0 bases, the J end by 4 bases, with 15 bases between. CDR3 length: 16 amino acids. The chain's CDR3 is CASSYSIGGAIYGYTF. The CDR3 DNA sequence: TGTGCCAGCAGTTACTCGATAGGGGGGGCGATCTATGGCTACACCTTC.

This clonotype was found many times. V is TRBV7-2 and J is TRBJ2-3, with 12 bases lining up with TRBD2. Trimming cost V 5 bases and J 5 bases; bases outside gene matches: 14. Germline values: CDR1 SGHTA, CDR2 FQGNSA. This CDR3 contains 18 residues. CDR3 amino acids: CASSPRLAGVSDKDTQYF. The CDR3 DNA is TGTGCCAGCAGCCCCAGACTAGCGGGGGTATCTGATAAAGATACGCAGTATTTT.

This clonotype was seen more than once but under ten times. The chain has TRBV29-1 and TRBJ1-1, with TRBD1 as a possible D gene (5 bases). V gave up 4 bases and J gave up 0 bases, with 9 bases separating them. The germline V gene has CDR1 SQVTM and CDR2 ANQGSEA. The CDR3 is made up of 13 amino acids. CDR3 bases: TGCAGCGTTGGGGACTTCCTGAACACTGAAGCTTTCTTT. Translation: CSVGDFLNTEAFF.

The rearrangement links TRBV10-2 to TRBJ1-6; tentatively, D is TRBD1 (5 bases). The CDR3 runs 16 residues. V was shortened by 3 bases and J by 5 bases, with 14 bases between the two germline ends. Germline assignment: CDR1 WSHSY and CDR2 SAAADI. The DNA of the CDR3 is TGCGCCAGCAGTGAAGGGGTCCTTATCGATAATTCACCCCTCCACTTT. Translated: CASSEGVLIDNSPLHF.

V gene TRBV12-5 combines with J gene TRBJ2-2, with 7 bases fitting TRBD1. Germline trimming cut 3 bases from V and 7 bases from J; bases unmatched to any gene: 11. Germline V lookup: CDR1 LGHNT, CDR2 FRNRAP. The CDR3 extends over 16 amino acids. The CDR3 reads CASGFHTDRAGGELFF. In DNA form, the CDR3 reads TGTGCTAGTGGTTTTCATACCGACAGGGCCGGCGGGGAGCTGTTTTTT.

The chain has TRBV12-5 and TRBJ2-3; TRBD2 matches 10 bases. J lost 5 bases, V lost 0 bases, and 14 bases had no gene match. The V gene's germline CDR1 is LGHNT and CDR2 FRNRAP. The CDR3 runs to 19 residues. The CDR3 DNA sequence: TGTGCTAGTGGTTTGGTACCAGCGGAGAGCGGGGGGGCCGAAGATACGCAGTATTTT. Its translation is CASGLVPAESGGAEDTQYF.

This clonotype was seen at least ten times. CDR3 in amino acids: CSARDPGDSYEQYF. The CDR3 DNA sequence: TGCAGTGCTAGAGACCCAGGGGACTCCTACGAGCAGTACTTC. This chain connects TRBV20-1 to TRBJ2-7; D is perhaps TRBD1 (6 bases). This CDR3 region has 14 residues. The V and J ends lost 0 bases and 0 bases respectively, with 9 bases between them. Germline V gene sequence: CDR1 DFQATT, CDR2 SNEGSKA (reference sequence).

In its sample, this clonotype was seen many times. The rearrangement uses TRBV7-8 and TRBJ1-5; D ambiguous. CDR1 and CDR2 (germline): SGHVS, FQNEAQ. The CDR3 loop spans 16 amino acids. Trimming cost V 3 bases and J 0 bases, with 12 bases left between them. CDR3 bases: TGTGCCAGCAGCTTTCTAGGCCCGTATAGCAATCAGCCCCAGCATTTT. Its protein product is CASSFLGPYSNQPQHF. Full variable domain (outside the CDR3, taken from reference TRBV7-8 and TRBJ1-5): GAGVSQSPRYKVAKRGQDVALRCDPISGHVSLFWYQQALGQGPEFLTYFQNEAQLDKSGLPSDRFFAERPEGSVSTLKIQRTQQEDSAVYLCASSFLGPYSNQPQHFGDGTRLSIL.

This clonotype was seen more than once but under ten times. This chain uses TRBV28 with TRBJ2-7, with D unclear. Germline V CDR1 and CDR2: MDHEN, SYDVKM. This CDR3 is 15 amino acids long. Trimming pared 2 bases from V and 3 bases from J, leaving 14 bases between. The CDR3 reads CASSLVGQSGYEQYV. The CDR3 bases are TGTGCCAGCAGTTTAGTAGGTCAATCGGGCTACGAGCAGTACGTC.

Note on this clonotype: This may arise from a read error, as a much more abundant clone is one base away. The rearrangement uses TRBV7-9 and TRBJ2-1; no firm D call. The CDR3 is made up of 12 amino acids. Germline CDR1 SEHNR, CDR2 FQNEAQ (reference sequence). In DNA, the CDR3 is TGTGCCAACAGCTTATTTAGTAATGAGCAGTTCTTC. Protein product: CANSLFSNEQFF.

This clonotype was seen at least ten times. V and J are TRBV28 and TRBJ1-2, with D uncertain. Germline CDR1 reads MDHEN; CDR2 reads SYDVKM. V shed 8 bases and J shed 7 bases, with 8 bases lying between them. The CDR3 loop spans 10 amino acids. Written as DNA, the CDR3 is TGTGCCAGCTGGGGAAGTGGCTACACCTTC. Translating it yields CASWGSGYTF.

V is TRBV6-2 or TRBV6-3 and J is TRBJ2-5; TRBD2 is a possible D gene (5 bases). The CDR3 loop spans 14 amino acids. The V end was cut by 7 bases, the J end by 4 bases, with 16 bases between. Germline values: CDR1 MNHEY, CDR2 SVGEGT. CDR3 region: CASTDEAEGETQYF. The CDR3 DNA reads as TGTGCCAGCACCGACGAGGCAGAGGGAGAGACCCAGTACTTC.